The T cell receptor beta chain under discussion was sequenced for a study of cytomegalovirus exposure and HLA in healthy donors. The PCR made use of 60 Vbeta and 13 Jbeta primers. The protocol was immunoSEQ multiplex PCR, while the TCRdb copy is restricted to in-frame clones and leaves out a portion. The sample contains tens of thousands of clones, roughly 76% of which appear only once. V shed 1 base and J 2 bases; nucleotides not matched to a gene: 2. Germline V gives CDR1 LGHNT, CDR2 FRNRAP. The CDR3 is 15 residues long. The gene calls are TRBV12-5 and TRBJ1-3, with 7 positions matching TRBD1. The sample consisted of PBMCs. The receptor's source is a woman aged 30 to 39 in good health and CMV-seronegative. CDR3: CASGLGQGAGNTIYF. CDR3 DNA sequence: TGTGCTAGTGGTTTGGGACAGGGTGCTGGAAACACCATATATTTT.